Sequencing of this TCR beta chain was carried out in a study of shared clonotypes between healthy human individuals. The CDR3 length is 15 residues. V gave up 4 bases and J gave up 4 bases; unmatched junction bases: 6. The V gene's germline CDR1 is MGHRA and CDR2 YSYEKL. Generated by immunoSEQ multiplex PCR, the TCRdb table keeps only in-frame clones and is missing some. The sample holds approximately 2.1 million clones, approximately 93% seen once. V usage is TRBV4-1 and J usage is TRBJ2-1, with 8 nucleotides matching TRBD2. Sequencing used naive CD4+ T cells from PBMCs. Regarding subset: CD45RA+ positively selected. This receptor was identified in a young man in good health. Some clones in this sample may be carry-over from other donors' samples. CDR3 in amino acids: CASSRAGVAYNEQFF. CDR3 bases: TGCGCCAGCAGCCGAGCGGGAGTTGCTTACAATGAGCAGTTCTTC.